This section outlines one T cell receptor beta chain sequence together with its context. Its antigen is unidentified. Within the sample, other DNA sequences also encode this same CDR3. The V gene's germline CDR1 is MNHEY and CDR2 SVGAGI. The trim removed 2 bases at V and 2 bases at J, leaving 3 bases unmatched. The CDR3 is 14 amino acids. This specimen comes from a study of OX40 agonist ivuxolimab in advanced cancers. Study as a whole: Patients with hepatocellular carcinoma, melanoma, renal cell or head and neck cancer made up the dose-escalation patients.

Researchers took blood at baseline, on cycle 4 day 1, and on cycle 7 day 1. TCRdb keeps only in-frame clones here, not all; method: immunoSEQ multiplex PCR. In the table there are about 51,000 clones, roughly 80% of which are singletons. Study results and limitations: The study found that CD8+ T cells averaged more expanded clones than CD4+. Certain nonresponders likewise exhibited a low normalized T-cell clonal expansion.

The origin of this receptor is an adult with an advanced solid tumor such as melanoma, head and neck, liver or kidney cancer. The sequenced sample was CD4+ or CD8+ T cells sorted from blood, obtained in a trial of the OX40 agonist ivuxolimab. The V call is TRBV6-5, the J call TRBJ2-7; 7 bases fit TRBD2. The DNA of the CDR3 is TGTGCCAGCAGTTACGGAGCGGGGACCTACGAGCAGTACTTC. It is translated as CASSYGAGTYEQYF.